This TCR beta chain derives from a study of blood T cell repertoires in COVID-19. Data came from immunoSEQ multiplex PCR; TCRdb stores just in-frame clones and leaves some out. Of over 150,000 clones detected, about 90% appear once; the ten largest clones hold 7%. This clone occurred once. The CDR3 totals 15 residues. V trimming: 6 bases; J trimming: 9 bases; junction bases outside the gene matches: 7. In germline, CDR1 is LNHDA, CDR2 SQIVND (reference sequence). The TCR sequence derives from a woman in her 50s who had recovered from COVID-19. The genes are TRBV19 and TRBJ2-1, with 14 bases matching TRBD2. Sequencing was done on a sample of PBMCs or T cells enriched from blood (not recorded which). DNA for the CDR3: TGTGCCAGTAGGCCTCCGGGACTAGCGGGAGCTGAGCAGTTCTTC. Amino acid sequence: CASRPPGLAGAEQFF.